The 6 T cell receptor beta chains below were found in one sample sequenced in a study of shared clonotypes between healthy human individuals. This table comes from immunoSEQ multiplex PCR, and its TCRdb copy is limited to in-frame clones, with some not included. The table lists around 1.9 million clones, 85% to 95% of them singletons. CD8 cells classed as naive were CD45RO-negative and positively selected for CCR7, excluding terminally differentiated effector memory CD45RA+ cells. Input material: naive CD8+ T cells from PBMCs. These receptors were taken from a man younger than 35 in good health. Some clones in this sample may be carry-over from other donors' samples.

The chain couples TRBV7-6 to TRBJ2-7; possibly TRBD2 for D (5 bases). V gave up 2 bases and J gave up 2 bases, with 13 bases separating them. This CDR3 contains 15 residues. The germline gives CDR1 SGHVS, CDR2 FNYEAQ. CDR3 sequence (DNA): TGTGCCAGCAGCTTATCGCTCGACGGGACCTACGAGCAGTACTTC. Its translation is CASSLSLDGTYEQYF.

J is TRBJ2-7 and V is TRBV5-6, with D perhaps TRBD2 (6 bases). CDR1 is SGHDT, CDR2 YYEEEE, per germline. V lost 3 bases and J 5 bases, leaving 15 bases between the germline ends. The CDR3 is made up of 14 amino acids. Written as DNA, the CDR3 is TGTGCCAGCAGCTCGAGGACGGGAGCCGACGAGCAGTACTTC. Protein sequence: CASSSRTGADEQYF.

The genes are TRBV27 and TRBJ2-7, with a weak D call TRBD2 (6 bases). CDR3 size: 16 residues. Germline lookup yields CDR1 MNHEY and CDR2 SMNVEV (reference sequence). The V gene lost 7 bases and the J gene lost 2 bases, with 21 bases spanning the gap. The CDR3 region is CASNPLGRRVPYEQYF. As DNA, the CDR3 is TGTGCCAGCAACCCACTAGGGAGGCGGGTTCCCTACGAGCAGTACTTC.

The J gene is TRBJ1-1, the V gene TRBV10-3; 10 nucleotides agree with TRBD1. Trimming removed 4 bases from V and 7 bases from J; junction bases left unmatched: 6. CDR1 is ENHRY and CDR2 is SYGVKD in the germline V gene. The CDR3 spans 14 residues. The CDR3 loop is CAISGRGTGVEAFF. CDR3 nucleotide sequence: TGTGCCATCAGTGGCCGTGGGACAGGGGTTGAAGCTTTCTTT.

The chain carries TRBV27 and TRBJ2-1; the match to TRBD2 covers 10 bases. Germline assignment: CDR1 MNHEY and CDR2 SMNVEV (reference sequence). Trimming at V came to 0 bases and at J to 8 bases, leaving 7 bases not matched to a gene. The CDR3 extends over 16 amino acids. The CDR3 region is CASSLSLAGVMDEQFF. DNA for the CDR3: TGTGCCAGCAGTTTATCGCTAGCGGGAGTTATGGATGAGCAGTTCTTC.

The chain joins TRBV5-1 to TRBJ2-7; TRBD1 agrees at 7 bases. The CDR3 totals 15 residues. The V gene's germline CDR1 is SGHRS and CDR2 YFSETQ. Unmatched junction bases numbered 9, after V lost 4 bases and J lost 2 bases. This CDR3 reads CASSATGQVTYEQYF. The CDR3, as DNA: TGCGCCAGCAGCGCCACCGGACAGGTGACCTACGAGCAGTACTTC.